The 3 T cell receptor beta chains reported below all come from one sample, sequenced in a study of radiotherapy plus CTLA-4 blockade in lung cancer. Only in-frame clones appear in the TCRdb table, and some are missing; sequencing was by immunoSEQ multiplex PCR. The repertoire holds more than 55,000 clones, less than 80% seen once, with roughly 17% in the top ten. The sequencing here drew on peripheral blood, taken from a patient treated with radiotherapy plus ipilimumab. Receptors were obtained from a human donor with non-small cell lung cancer who had a complete response to radiotherapy plus ipilimumab.

The gene calls are TRBV2 and TRBJ2-2; 8 positions agree with TRBD1. V shed 6 bases and J 2 bases; nucleotides not matched to a gene: 5. This CDR3 has 15 amino acids. The germline CDR1 and CDR2 sequences are SNHLY and FYNNEI. CDR3 in amino acids: CASRPDRVNTGELFF. In DNA form, the CDR3 reads TGTGCCAGCAGGCCGGACAGGGTTAACACCGGGGAGCTGTTTTTT.

This clone came up once. This sequence joins TRBV4-3 and TRBJ2-2; no reliable D call. Germline V lookup: CDR1 LGHNA, CDR2 YSLEER. CDR3 length: 13 residues. V lost 0 bases and J 5 bases, leaving 4 bases between the germline ends. CDR3 coding DNA: TGCGCCAGCAGCCAAGAGAGTACCGGGGAGCTGTTTTTT. It yields the protein CASSQESTGELFF.

The chain joins TRBV27 to TRBJ2-2, with 10 nucleotides matching TRBD2. CDR3 length: 15 residues. With V trimmed by 5 bases and J by 6 bases, 6 bases remained unmatched. Germline assignment: CDR1 MNHEY and CDR2 SMNVEV (reference sequence). The CDR3 region is CASSPIAGGAGELFF. Written as DNA, the CDR3 is TGTGCCAGCAGTCCCATAGCGGGAGGAGCCGGGGAGCTGTTTTTT.